The rows below give T cell receptor beta chains drawn from one sample of a study of response to subunit inactivated influenza vaccine. Each CDR3 protein gets one entry after TCRdb re-called the RT-PCR reads with MiXCR. Here the sample spans more than 150,000 distinct CDR3 sequences, about 9% being singletons. This material consisted of non-naive T cells sorted from PBMCs, taken on the day of vaccination. The receptor source for this set is a man in his fifties or sixties who received an inactivated influenza vaccine. CDR3s include the opening cysteine and the closing phenylalanine or tryptophan. D genes are given only for firm matches. Rows may omit the clone size; those that give it use once, few, many or a size class.

J	D	size	V	CDR3	DNA
TRBJ2-1	TRBD2	few	TRBV6-2/TRBV6-3	CASSYERRSGLAGVGEQFF	TGTGCCAGCAGTTACGAGAGAAGGTCCGGACTAGCGGGAGTAGGTGAGCAGTTCTTC
TRBJ2-3	.	.	TRBV27	CASSLPGTNPDTQYF	TGTGCCAGCAGTTTGCCGGGGACCAACCCAGATACGCAGTATTTT
TRBJ2-2	.	many	TRBV10-1	CASLNNRFFRTGELFF	TGCGCCAGTCTCAATAACAGGTTTTTTCGGACCGGGGAGCTGTTTTTT
TRBJ2-1	TRBD2	many	TRBV5-1	CASSPGLAGSYNEQFF	TGCGCCAGCAGCCCGGGACTAGCGGGTTCCTACAATGAGCAGTTCTTC
TRBJ2-7	.	many	TRBV7-6	CASSLAQGGSYEQYF	TGTGCCAGCAGCTTAGCACAGGGGGGGTCCTACGAGCAGTACTTC
TRBJ2-3	TRBD1	.	TRBV4-3	CASSQVRGYTDTQYF	TGCGCCAGCAGCCAAGTCAGGGGGTATACAGATACGCAGTATTTT
TRBJ2-7	TRBD2	.	TRBV12-3/TRBV12-4	CASRPSLAGGRYEQYF	TGTGCCAGCAGACCGTCGCTAGCGGGGGGCCGCTACGAGCAGTACTTC
TRBJ2-5	.	many	TRBV7-2	CASSLSNLQETQYF	TGTGCCAGCAGCTTATCCAACTTACAAGAGACCCAGTACTTC
TRBJ2-1	.	few	TRBV4-2	CASSQDWLDNEQFF	TGTGCCAGCAGCCAAGATTGGCTAGACAATGAGCAGTTCTTC
TRBJ2-2	.	.	TRBV19	CASSMRYTGELFF	TGTGCCAGTAGTATGAGGTACACCGGGGAGCTGTTTTTT
TRBJ1-1	.	.	TRBV12-3/TRBV12-4	CASSFYEGTEAFF	TGTGCCAGCAGTTTTTACGAGGGGACTGAAGCTTTCTTT
TRBJ2-3	TRBD2	.	TRBV5-1	CASSPQRGGTDTQYF	TGCGCCAGCAGCCCACAGCGGGGGGGGACAGATACGCAGTATTTT
TRBJ2-6	.	many	TRBV18	CASSPSGANVLTF	TGTGCCAGCTCACCTTCTGGGGCCAACGTCCTGACTTTC
TRBJ1-1	.	.	TRBV10-3	CAISESTGAEAFF	TGTGCCATCAGTGAGTCGACGGGGGCTGAAGCTTTCTTT
TRBJ2-1	.	.	TRBV12-3/TRBV12-4	CASSRESRVGSYNEQFF	TGTGCCAGCAGTCGAGAATCCAGGGTCGGCTCCTACAATGAGCAGTTCTTC
TRBJ1-1	TRBD1	many	TRBV20-1	CSAFDRGQIVMNTEAFF	TGCAGTGCTTTTGACAGGGGGCAAATCGTAATGAACACTGAAGCTTTCTTT
TRBJ2-7	.	.	TRBV28	CASTEERTSYEQYF	TGTGCCAGCACCGAAGAACGAACCTCCTACGAGCAGTACTTC
TRBJ2-6	.	many	TRBV5-1	CASSLTASGANVLTF	TGCGCCAGCAGCTTAACGGCTTCTGGGGCCAACGTCCTGACTTTC
TRBJ2-1	TRBD2	.	TRBV6-5	CASSYGLAEYNEQFF	TGTGCCAGCAGTTACGGGCTAGCGGAATACAATGAGCAGTTCTTC
TRBJ2-5	.	.	TRBV14	CASSQGRWVYETQYF	TGTGCCAGCAGCCAAGGACGGTGGGTTTACGAGACCCAGTACTTC
TRBJ2-2	.	many	TRBV6-5	CASSYSVGEGELFF	TGTGCCAGCAGTTACTCGGTGGGGGAGGGGGAGCTGTTTTTT
TRBJ2-4	TRBD1	few	TRBV10-1	CASSGGTATLAKNIQYF	TGCGCCAGCAGTGGGGGGACAGCGACCCTAGCCAAAAACATTCAGTACTTC